These 22 T cell receptor beta chains were sequenced from one sample in a study of cytomegalovirus exposure and HLA in healthy donors. TCRdb's table, derived via immunoSEQ multiplex PCR, lists solely in-frame clones and lacks some. The repertoire holds 75,000 to 85,000 clones, with approximately 91% as singletons. The sample consisted of PBMCs. These receptors all stem from a man aged 25 to 40 in good health and CMV-seronegative.

The rearrangement joins TRBV7-9 to TRBJ2-2, with D maybe TRBD2 (5 bases). CDR1 SEHNR and CDR2 FQNEAQ come from the germline V gene (reference sequence). The length of the CDR3 is 16 residues. Trimming removed 5 bases from V and 2 bases from J, with 15 bases in between. In nucleotides, the CDR3 is TGTGCCAGCAGCACTCTTGACTACCTAAACACCGGGGAGCTGTTTTTT. This translates into CASSTLDYLNTGELFF.

V is TRBV10-2 and J is TRBJ1-1; possibly TRBD1 for D (6 bases). Germline loops: CDR1 WSHSY, CDR2 SAAADI. The V end was cut by 1 base, the J end by 4 bases, with 10 bases between. The CDR3 has 14 residues. This chain's CDR3 is CASSEWQGRTEAFF. As DNA, the CDR3 is TGCGCCAGCAGTGAGTGGCAGGGGCGCACTGAAGCTTTCTTT.

The V and J genes are TRBV4-2 and TRBJ2-2, with no clear D. The germline V and J ends were trimmed by 0 bases and 3 bases, with 5 bases remaining between them. The CDR3 spans 14 residues. The germline gives CDR1 LGHNA, CDR2 YNFKEQ. The CDR3 region is CASSQDPDTGELFF. The CDR3, as DNA: TGTGCCAGCAGCCAAGATCCGGACACCGGGGAGCTGTTTTTT.

The rearrangement links TRBV27 to TRBJ2-3; D gene unclear. Trimming cost V 5 bases and J 1 base, with 13 bases left between them. From germline, CDR1 is MNHEY and CDR2 SMNVEV (reference sequence). This CDR3 has 15 amino acids. CDR3 in DNA: TGTGCCAGCAGTCCCCTAGGCCAACGCACAGATACGCAGTATTTT. As protein: CASSPLGQRTDTQYF.

The V gene is TRBV2, the J gene TRBJ2-5; the D gene is possibly TRBD1 (6 bases). The CDR3 is made up of 14 amino acids. The germline V and J ends were trimmed by 6 bases and 2 bases, with 13 bases remaining between them. In germline, CDR1 is SNHLY, CDR2 FYNNEI. The CDR3 DNA reads as TGTGCCAGCAGAATCGAGACAGGACAAGAGACCCAGTACTTC. Protein product: CASRIETGQETQYF.

This clone occurred once. This rearrangement joins TRBV27 to TRBJ1-4; 10 bases match TRBD1. V was pared by 3 bases and J by 10 bases, with 8 bases of the junction left unmatched. The V gene's germline CDR1 is MNHEY and CDR2 SMNVEV (reference sequence). The CDR3 extends over 15 amino acids. CDR3 coding DNA: TGTGCCAGCAGTTTTTACGGACAGGGGGGGGGAAAACTGTTTTTT. It encodes CASSFYGQGGGKLFF.

V and J are TRBV4-2 and TRBJ2-3, with 15 bases matching TRBD2. V was pared by 2 bases and J by 5 bases, with 5 bases of the junction left unmatched. Germline values: CDR1 LGHNA, CDR2 YNFKEQ. The CDR3 runs 17 residues. This CDR3 reads CASSQSGLAGGLDTQYF. The CDR3 DNA reads as TGTGCCAGCAGCCAATCGGGACTAGCGGGGGGATTAGATACGCAGTATTTT.

This chain's CDR3 is CASSRRQGYTGELFF. CDR3 DNA: TGTGCCAGCAGTCGCAGACAGGGGTACACCGGGGAGCTGTTTTTT. This rearrangement joins TRBV27 to TRBJ2-2; 8 bases are shared with TRBD1. The CDR3 runs to 15 residues. The germline gives CDR1 MNHEY, CDR2 SMNVEV (reference sequence). Trimming cost V 5 bases and J 3 bases; bases outside gene matches: 5.

The rearrangement joins TRBV5-6 to TRBJ1-1, with 7 bases fitting TRBD1. V was clipped by 7 bases and J by 8 bases; unmatched bases: 5. There are 11 residues in the CDR3. The germline V gene encodes CDR1 SGHDT and CDR2 YYEEEE. CDR3 protein: CASGRDREAFF. CDR3 nucleotide sequence: TGTGCCAGCGGAAGGGACAGAGAAGCTTTCTTT.

The gene calls are TRBV2 and TRBJ2-2; a weak D match, TRBD1 (5 bases). The CDR3 runs 14 residues. V was trimmed by 2 bases and J by 4 bases, leaving 8 bases between them. Per germline, CDR1 SNHLY and CDR2 FYNNEI. CDR3 in amino acids: CASSERQTTGELFF. Here the CDR3 DNA reads TGTGCCAGCAGTGAAAGACAGACCACCGGGGAGCTGTTTTTT.

The V and J genes are TRBV7-9 and TRBJ1-2, with D maybe TRBD1 (6 bases). Germline assignment: CDR1 SEHNR and CDR2 FQNEAQ (reference sequence). Trimming left V 5 bases short and J 8 bases short, with 18 bases between. The CDR3 spans 14 residues. Written as DNA, the CDR3 is TGTGCCAGCAGCCCGGATAGGACAGAGGAAGGCTACACCTTC. It translates to CASSPDRTEEGYTF. Full variable domain (rest looked up from reference TRBV7-9 and TRBJ1-2): DTGVSQNPRHKITKRGQNVTFRCDPISEHNRLYWYRQTLGQGPEFLTYFQNEAQLEKSRLLSDRFSAERPKGSFSTLEIQRTEQGDSAMYLCASSPDRTEEGYTFGSGTRLTVV.

The V call is TRBV30, the J call TRBJ2-5; TRBD2 aligns across 9 bases. CDR1 is GTSNPN and CDR2 is SVGIG in the germline V gene (reference sequence). The ends lost 4 bases at V and 4 bases at J; junction bases unmatched: 10. The CDR3 is 15 amino acids. The CDR3 region is CAWTVAGVLGETQYF. The CDR3 DNA sequence: TGTGCCTGGACCGTAGCGGGAGTGTTGGGAGAGACCCAGTACTTC.

The gene calls are TRBV7-3 and TRBJ2-1; D gene uncertain. V was clipped by 5 bases and J by 6 bases, with 8 bases between them. This CDR3 region has 12 residues. CDR1 is SGHTA and CDR2 is FQGTGA in the germline V gene. DNA of the CDR3: TGTGCCAGCAGCCCAAACACCAATGAGCAGTTCTTC. Its protein is CASSPNTNEQFF.

This clone was observed a single time. The rearrangement links TRBV9 to TRBJ2-2, with 7 nucleotides matching TRBD2. The CDR3 contains 14 residues. Germline V CDR1 and CDR2: SGDLS, YYNGEE. V lost 2 bases and J lost 5; bases outside the gene matches: 3. The CDR3 DNA follows: TGTGCCAGCAGCGTTGACGGGGGGACCGGGGAGCTGTTTTTT. This sequence encodes CASSVDGGTGELFF.

The chain combines TRBV18 with TRBJ1-2; 7 nucleotides align to TRBD1. CDR1 and CDR2 (germline): KGHSH, LQKENI. Trimming at V came to 2 bases and at J to 6 bases, leaving 9 bases not matched to a gene. The CDR3 extends over 15 amino acids. CDR3 loop: CASSPGQEIFNGYTF. Here the CDR3 DNA reads TGTGCCAGCTCACCAGGACAGGAAATTTTTAATGGCTACACCTTC.

The gene calls are TRBV7-8 and TRBJ1-1, with 7 bases identical to TRBD1. This CDR3 region has 14 residues. The V gene's germline CDR1 is SGHVS and CDR2 FQNEAQ. V lost 0 bases to trimming and J lost 4 bases; unmatched junction nucleotides: 2. The CDR3 reads CASSLANRGTEAFF. The CDR3 region has the DNA TGTGCCAGCAGCTTAGCGAACAGGGGCACTGAAGCTTTCTTT.

J is TRBJ2-2 and V is TRBV19; the D gene is possibly TRBD1 (6 bases). This CDR3 contains 14 residues. V dropped 8 bases and J dropped 5 bases, with 15 bases sitting between them. The germline gives CDR1 LNHDA, CDR2 SQIVND (reference sequence). The CDR3 nucleotides read TGTGCCAGTTTGGACAGCCTTTCGACCGGGGAGCTGTTTTTT. It specifies CASLDSLSTGELFF.

The J gene is TRBJ2-7, the V gene TRBV7-2; a possible D gene is TRBD1 (6 bases). This CDR3 region has 14 residues. V lost 1 base and J lost 3, with 10 bases in between. In germline, CDR1 is SGHTA, CDR2 FQGNSA. The CDR3 DNA follows: TGTGCCAGCAGCTTAGGGCCGACAGGCTACGAGCAGTACTTC. The encoded protein is CASSLGPTGYEQYF.

V usage is TRBV7-9 and J usage is TRBJ2-7; D possibly corresponds to TRBD1 (5 bases). Per the germline V gene, CDR1 is SEHNR and CDR2 is FQNEAQ (reference sequence). There are 12 residues in the CDR3. Trimming removed 5 bases at V and 3 bases at J, with 8 bases between. Here the CDR3 reads CASSQGSYEQYF. For the CDR3, the DNA is TGTGCCAGCAGCCAGGGAAGCTACGAGCAGTACTTC.

The chain links TRBV11-2 to TRBJ1-3, with D uncertain. Trimming took 5 bases from V and 0 from J, leaving 8 bases between them. CDR3 length equals 14 residues. Germline V gene data show CDR1 as SGHAT and CDR2 as FQNNGV. CDR3: CASSPLSSGNTIYF. In DNA form, the CDR3 reads TGTGCCAGCAGCCCCCTTAGCTCTGGAAACACCATATATTTT.

V gene TRBV10-3 combines with J gene TRBJ1-1; no clear D. Germline loops: CDR1 ENHRY, CDR2 SYGVKD. The CDR3 length is 16 residues. Trimming stripped 2 bases from V and 0 bases from J, with 13 bases between. CDR3: CAISEMVLQLNTEAFF. CDR3 nucleotides: TGTGCCATCAGTGAGATGGTTCTACAGCTGAACACTGAAGCTTTCTTT.

This chain joins TRBV14 and TRBJ1-1; TRBD1 might be the D (6 bases). The V end lost 4 bases, the J end lost 8 bases, and 11 bases lay between the germline ends. The CDR3 runs 12 residues. Germline V gives CDR1 SGHDN, CDR2 FVKESK. CDR3 in amino acids: CASSPVGTEAFF. The CDR3 DNA follows: TGTGCCAGCAGCCCCGTAGGGACAGAAGCTTTCTTT.